This T cell receptor (beta chain) was recorded in a study of tumor-infiltrating lymphocytes in localized non-small cell lung cancer. Study information: From each patient, both tumor and uninvolved lung, non-adjacent to tumor, were sampled. Whole-study findings and limits: Each assay used a separate piece of the same tissue. Available tissue quantity limited TCR sequencing to a patient subset.

Deletions cut 7 bases from V and 5 bases from J, with 17 bases between. The germline V gene has CDR1 SNHLY and CDR2 FYNNEI. The CDR3 has 14 amino acids. Only in-frame clones appear in the TCRdb table, and some are missing; sequencing was by immunoSEQ multiplex PCR. The sample comprises some 15,000 clones, 80% of which are singletons, and 10% to 13% rests with the top ten. This clone was found once. Its antigen is not identified. The sequence was obtained from a human donor with non-small cell lung cancer. The sequenced material came from uninvolved lung tissue not adjacent to the tumor. V gene TRBV2 combines with J gene TRBJ2-5; D is unclear. The CDR3 DNA follows: TGTGCCAGCACCCTGGGGTCGGCGCTGGAGACCCAGTACTTC. Translating it yields CASTLGSALETQYF. The full variable domain, with the rest looked up from reference TRBV2 and TRBJ2-5, is EPEVTQTPSHQVTQMGQEVILRCVPISNHLYFYWYRQILGQKVEFLVSFYNNEISEKSEIFDDQFSVERPDGSNFTLKIRSTKLEDSAMYFCASTLGSALETQYFGPGTRLLVL.